This T cell receptor (beta chain) emerged from a study of T cell repertoires in cytomegalovirus infection. Study-wide context: Indications came from public TCR beta signatures; they pointed to CMV infection and to a matching HLA type. Regarding the study as a whole: It was HLA-C-restricted CMV-specific TCR beta clonotypes that dominated the response ex vivo. The cumulative frequency of public TCR beta families identified carriers of CMV plus the relevant HLA.

Trimming removed 0 bases from V and 0 bases from J, with 10 bases in between. The CDR3 totals 17 residues. In germline, CDR1 is SGHDT, CDR2 YYEEEE. This clonotype was counted at least ten times. As yet, its antigen is unknown. Each CDR3 protein gets one entry after TCRdb re-called the reads with MiXCR. The table has around 210,000 distinct CDR3 sequences, 6% to 8% seen once. J is TRBJ1-6 and V is TRBV5-6; D not resolved. Sequenced: PBMCs. The source is a human donor in good health (CMV status not recorded). Some clones in this sample may be carry-over from other donors' samples. The CDR3 here is CASSLERERSYNSPLHF. The DNA for the CDR3 is TGTGCCAGCAGCTTGGAGAGAGAACGCTCCTATAATTCACCCCTCCACTTT.